A selection of T cell receptor beta chains follows, all from one sample in a study of monozygotic twins with inflammatory bowel disease. TCRdb reprocessed the 5' RACE reads; each CDR3 protein has one entry and no DNA is given. This repertoire includes around 200,000 distinct CDR3 sequences. The sequencing input was blood. These receptors came from a human donor with ulcerative colitis or Crohn's disease, or a healthy co-twin of an affected twin (not recorded which). Each CDR3 is given with its conserved first and last residue.

j_call v_call cdr3_length cdr3_aa
TRBJ2-1 TRBV19 14 CASRRRGGNDEQFF
TRBJ2-2 TRBV11-2 15 CASSLVGTTSGELFF
TRBJ2-3 TRBV11-2 18 CASSLVPTSGGFTDTQYF
TRBJ1-1 TRBV20-1 11 CSARTQFEAFF
TRBJ2-2 TRBV7-3 17 CASSLLAAGTGTGELFF
TRBJ1-2 TRBV7-9 14 CASSFGVGDYGYTF
TRBJ1-1 TRBV7-8 16 CASSLARDSMNTEAFF
TRBJ2-1 TRBV7-3 15 CASSPTSGGHNEQFF
TRBJ2-5 TRBV20-1 13 CSASSGGDKTQYF
TRBJ2-1 TRBV11-2 15 CASSFGSLGYNEQFF
TRBJ2-2 TRBV29-1 14 CSVARNANTGELFF
TRBJ2-7 TRBV5-1 13 CASSWGGTYEQYF
TRBJ2-5 TRBV5-1 16 CASSPGDLWVGETQYF
TRBJ2-1 TRBV20-1 14 CSAAPGSAYNEQFF
TRBJ2-1 TRBV25-1 17 CATKSDQRGPILDEQFF
TRBJ1-3 TRBV6-1 16 CASSIRDRGAGNTIYF
TRBJ2-3 TRBV18 16 CASSPTSGLLPDTQYF